One and the same sample provided the 19 T cell receptor beta chains below, sequenced in a study of human T cells and chemical hapten exposure. TCRdb re-called the RACE reads with MiXCR, one entry per CDR3 protein. This table has under 65,000 distinct CDR3 sequences, approximately 8.8% appearing once. As to time point: pre-sensitization, week 0. Treatment noted: therapeutic diphenylcyclopropenone sensitization with weekly scalp DPC. The sample in question was whole blood, obtained in connection with sensitization to the hapten diphenylcyclopropenone (DPC). The receptors stem from a woman aged 40 to 50 with alopecia areata. Some clones in this sample may be carry-over from other donors' samples.

This clonotype was counted only a few times. The chain employs TRBV6-5 and TRBJ2-7, with D unclear. V lost 0 bases and J 3 bases, leaving 9 bases between the germline ends. Germline CDR1 reads MNHEY; CDR2 reads SVGAGI. This CDR3 comprises 14 residues. The CDR3 is CASSYSSQNYEQYF. The CDR3 DNA is TGTGCCAGCAGTTACTCGAGTCAGAACTACGAGCAGTACTTC.

The genes are TRBV30 and TRBJ1-2; 8 nucleotides line up with TRBD1. Germline-derived CDR1 and CDR2 are GTSNPN and SVGIG (reference sequence). The CDR3 is 13 residues long. V lost 2 bases to trimming and J lost 8 bases; unmatched junction nucleotides: 7. The CDR3 is CAWSLDRGGGYTF. The CDR3 bases are TGTGCCTGGAGTCTCGACAGGGGTGGAGGCTACACCTTC.

This clonotype came up many times. The chain carries TRBV12-3 or TRBV12-4 and TRBJ1-4; D perhaps matches TRBD1 (6 bases). V shed 5 bases and J shed 8 bases, with 15 bases lying between them. The CDR3 has 14 residues. CDR3 nucleotides: TGTGCCAGCAGTACCCACGGGGGCGGGGAAAAACTGTTTTTT. It is translated as CASSTHGGGEKLFF.

This chain links TRBV6-2 or TRBV6-3 with TRBJ1-2; no firm D call. The CDR3 extends over 14 amino acids. CDR1 and CDR2 from the germline V gene are MNHEY and SVGEGT. CDR3 in amino acids: CVTSLSVGSYGYTF. CDR3 DNA sequence: TGTGTCACCTCGCTCTCAGTGGGAAGCTATGGCTACACCTTC.

This clonotype came up many times. This rearrangement joins TRBV5-1 to TRBJ2-3; D remains ambiguous. Germline loops: CDR1 SGHRS, CDR2 YFSETQ. Deletions cut 3 bases from V and 8 bases from J, with 13 bases between. The length of the CDR3 is 13 residues. CDR3 DNA: TGCGCCAGCAGCTCGGATACTGGCGGTACGCAGTATTTT. The encoded protein is CASSSDTGGTQYF.

This clonotype was picked up many times. The chain is built from TRBV4-1 and TRBJ1-1; D is unclear. Deletions cut 3 bases from V and 6 bases from J, with 8 bases between. The CDR3 loop spans 12 amino acids. Germline V gene sequence: CDR1 MGHRA, CDR2 YSYEKL. The CDR3 protein is CASSQGGAEAFF. The CDR3 DNA follows: TGCGCCAGCAGCCAGGGCGGCGCTGAAGCTTTCTTT.

The genes are TRBV13 and TRBJ2-3, with 13 positions matching TRBD2. CDR1 is PRHDT, CDR2 FYEKMQ, per germline (reference sequence). The CDR3 runs 17 residues. V lost 5 bases, J lost 4 bases, and 9 bases stayed unmatched. CDR3 region: CASSQGLGLAGADTQYF. CDR3 nucleotide sequence: TGTGCCAGCAGCCAAGGCTTAGGACTAGCGGGGGCAGATACGCAGTATTTT.

The chain uses TRBV7-2 and TRBJ2-3; D call uncertain. V was cut by 5 bases and J by 4 bases, with 16 bases left in between. Germline assignment: CDR1 SGHTA and CDR2 FQGNSA. This CDR3 contains 15 residues. CDR3 sequence (DNA): TGTGCCAGCAGCGCAACGGCCCGTCGGGCAGATACGCAGTATTTT. It specifies CASSATARRADTQYF.

The gene calls are TRBV2 and TRBJ2-5, with 11 nucleotides matching TRBD2. The CDR3 covers 16 residues. Germline V CDR1 and CDR2: SNHLY, FYNNEI. The V and J ends lost 4 bases and 2 bases, in that order; junction bases with no gene match: 6. DNA of the CDR3: TGTGCCAGCAGTGGTCTAGCGGGGGGCACTCAAGAGACCCAGTACTTC. This sequence encodes CASSGLAGGTQETQYF.

In its sample, this clonotype was seen many times. Here the CDR3 reads CASTHPPDTDTQYF. In nucleotides, the CDR3 is TGTGCCAGCACCCACCCACCGGACACAGATACGCAGTATTTT. The chain couples TRBV6-2 or TRBV6-3 to TRBJ2-3; D unresolved. Germline values: CDR1 MNHEY, CDR2 SVGEGT. Trimming shortened V by 7 bases and J by 2 bases, and 13 bases separated the two germline ends. This CDR3 contains 14 residues.

This clonotype was seen only a few times. The CDR3 DNA reads as TGTGCCAGCAGTCTAGCGGGGGCCCGCACAGATACGCAGTATTTT. Its protein product is CASSLAGARTDTQYF. This chain connects TRBV28 to TRBJ2-3; 10 positions match TRBD2. There are 15 residues in the CDR3. The germline CDR1 and CDR2 sequences are MDHEN and SYDVKM. The V gene end was trimmed by 5 bases and the J gene end by 1 base; junction bases not matched to a gene: 3. The variable domain in full, with the rest retrieved from reference TRBV28 and TRBJ2-3, is DVKVTQSSRYLVKRTGEKVFLECVQDMDHENMFWYRQDPGLGLRLIYFSYDVKMKEKGDIPEGYSVSREKKERFSLILESASTNQTSMYLCASSLAGARTDTQYFGPGTRLTVL.

CDR3 region: CASSFGTEVRGEQYF. The CDR3 DNA reads as TGTGCCAGCAGCTTCGGGACAGAGGTTCGGGGGGAGCAGTACTTC. V gene TRBV5-4 combines with J gene TRBJ2-7; D may be TRBD1 (7 bases). Per the germline V gene, CDR1 is SGHNT and CDR2 is YYREEE (reference sequence). V dropped 2 bases and J dropped 7 bases, with 19 bases sitting between them. This CDR3 has 15 amino acids.

V gene TRBV6-1 combines with J gene TRBJ2-2; the match to TRBD1 covers 10 bases. CDR1 and CDR2 (germline): MNHNS, SASEGT. This CDR3 has 15 residues. The V segment lost 6 bases and the J segment 6 bases; nucleotides outside the gene matches: 7. The CDR3 DNA reads as TGTGCCAGCAGCTCCGGGACAGGGGTTGCCGGGGAGCTGTTTTTT. Protein product: CASSSGTGVAGELFF.

In its sample, this clonotype was seen a few times. The chain has TRBV7-9 and TRBJ2-5, with 7 bases aligning to TRBD2. Per the germline V gene, CDR1 is SEHNR and CDR2 is FQNEAQ (reference sequence). J gave up 1 base and V 5 bases, and 4 bases lay outside the gene matches. CDR3 length: 14 amino acids. In DNA form, the CDR3 reads TGTGCCAGCAGCATAGGACTAGTCCAAGAGACCCAGTACTTC. This encodes CASSIGLVQETQYF.

This clonotype was recorded many times. The chain links TRBV7-3 to TRBJ2-1; 9 nucleotides agree with TRBD2. The junction had 6 bases not matched to a gene; V was cut back by 8 bases and J by 7 bases. Germline assignment: CDR1 SGHTA and CDR2 FQGTGA. The CDR3 has 13 residues. CDR3 sequence reads: CASASGDGNEQFF. The DNA for the CDR3 is TGTGCCAGCGCTAGCGGGGATGGAAATGAGCAGTTCTTC.

On this clonotype itself: The junction departs from the called germline gene at one end, perhaps through a read error. The V call is TRBV7-8, the J call TRBJ1-2, with 11 bases that match TRBD1. The CDR3 is 18 amino acids. Looked up from germline, CDR1 is SGHVS and CDR2 is FQNEAQ. Here the CDR3 DNA reads TGTGCCAGCAGCTTGTACGGACAGGGGGCCACAATGGCCTCGACAGGCTTTTTC. Its translation is CASSLYGQGATMASTGFF.

This clonotype was detected only a few times. V and J are TRBV9 and TRBJ1-3; TRBD1 is a possible D gene (5 bases). The germline V gene encodes CDR1 SGDLS and CDR2 YYNGEE. Trimming cost V 0 bases and J 0 bases, with 19 bases left between them. CDR3 length: 19 residues. CDR3 loop: CASSVVPGPEYSSGNTIYF. CDR3 nucleotide sequence: TGTGCCAGCAGCGTAGTGCCAGGGCCTGAATACTCCTCTGGAAACACCATATATTTT. The entire variable domain, with the rest obtained from reference TRBV9 and TRBJ1-3, is as follows: DSGVTQTPKHLITATGQRVTLRCSPRSGDLSVYWYQQSLDQGLQFLIQYYNGEERAKGNILERFSAQQFPDLHSELNLSSLELGDSALYFCASSVVPGPEYSSGNTIYFGEGSWLTVV.

The table lists this clonotype with a count of one. V is TRBV27 and J is TRBJ1-1; D is uncertain. Per the germline V gene, CDR1 is MNHEY and CDR2 is SMNVEV (reference sequence). The CDR3 has 14 residues. V lost 0 bases, J lost 0 bases, and 5 bases lay in between. In nucleotides, the CDR3 is TGTGCCAGCAGTTTATCGACGTTGAACACTGAAGCTTTCTTT. Amino acid sequence: CASSLSTLNTEAFF.

This clonotype was seen many times. V is TRBV7-2 and J is TRBJ1-1; possible D gene TRBD1, 5 bases. Looked up from germline, CDR1 is SGHTA and CDR2 is FQGNSA. Trimming stripped 4 bases from V and 0 bases from J, with 9 bases between. The length of the CDR3 is 14 residues. CDR3 residues: CASSWGTVNTEAFF. For the CDR3, the DNA is TGTGCCAGCAGCTGGGGGACGGTGAACACTGAAGCTTTCTTT.